The subject of this entry is one TCR beta chain. V dropped 4 bases and J dropped 4 bases, with 8 bases sitting between them. The CDR3 covers 13 residues. Germline lookup yields CDR1 MNHNY and CDR2 SVGAGI (reference sequence). This sample stems from a study of T cells in localized non-small cell lung cancer. The protocol was immunoSEQ multiplex PCR, while the TCRdb copy is restricted to in-frame clones and leaves out a portion. The sample shows approximately 12,000 clones, over 65% of them seen only once. J is TRBJ1-5 and V is TRBV6-6; no clear D. The sequencing used peripheral blood, collected before any cancer treatment. The sequence was collected from a male donor aged 60 or over with stage I lung adenocarcinoma. CDR3 region: CASSWAENQPQHF. The CDR3 DNA sequence: TGTGCCAGCAGTTGGGCCGAAAATCAGCCCCAGCATTTT.